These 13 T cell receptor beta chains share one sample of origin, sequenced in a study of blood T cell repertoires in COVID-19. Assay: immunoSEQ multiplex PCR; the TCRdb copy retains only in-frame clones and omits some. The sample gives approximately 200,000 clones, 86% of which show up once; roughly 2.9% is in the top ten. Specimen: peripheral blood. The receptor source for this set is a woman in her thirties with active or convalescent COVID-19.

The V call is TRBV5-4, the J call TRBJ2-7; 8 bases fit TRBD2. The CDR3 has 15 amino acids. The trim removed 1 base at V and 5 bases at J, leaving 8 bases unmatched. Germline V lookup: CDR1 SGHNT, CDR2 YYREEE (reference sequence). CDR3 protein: CASSLWAGGGNEQYF. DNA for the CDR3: TGTGCCAGCAGCTTGTGGGCGGGGGGAGGCAACGAGCAGTACTTC.

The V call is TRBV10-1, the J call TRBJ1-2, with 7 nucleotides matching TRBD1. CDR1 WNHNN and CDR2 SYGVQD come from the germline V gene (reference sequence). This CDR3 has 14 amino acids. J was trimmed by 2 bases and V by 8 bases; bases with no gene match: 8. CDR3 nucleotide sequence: TGCGCCAGCTTTGGACAGGAACGGAACTATGGCTACACCTTC. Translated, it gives CASFGQERNYGYTF.

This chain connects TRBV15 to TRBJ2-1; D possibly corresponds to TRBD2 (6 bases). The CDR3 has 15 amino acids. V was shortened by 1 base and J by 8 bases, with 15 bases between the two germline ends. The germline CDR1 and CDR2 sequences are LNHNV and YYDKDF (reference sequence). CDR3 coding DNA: TGTGCCACCAGCAGAGTACCGGGAGTTATAGATGAGCAGTTCTTC. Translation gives CATSRVPGVIDEQFF.

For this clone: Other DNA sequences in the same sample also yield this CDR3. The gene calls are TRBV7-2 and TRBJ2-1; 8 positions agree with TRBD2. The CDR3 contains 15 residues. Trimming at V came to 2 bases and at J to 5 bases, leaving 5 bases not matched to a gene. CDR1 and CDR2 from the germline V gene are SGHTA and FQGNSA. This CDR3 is CASSLTSGTHNEQFF. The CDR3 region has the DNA TGTGCCAGCAGCTTAACTAGCGGAACACACAATGAGCAGTTCTTC.

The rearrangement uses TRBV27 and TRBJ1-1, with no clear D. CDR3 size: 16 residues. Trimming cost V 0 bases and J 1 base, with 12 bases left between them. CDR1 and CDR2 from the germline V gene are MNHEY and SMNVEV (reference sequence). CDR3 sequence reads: CASSLSSGVGNTEAFF. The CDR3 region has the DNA TGTGCCAGCAGTTTATCATCCGGGGTAGGGAACACTGAAGCTTTCTTT.

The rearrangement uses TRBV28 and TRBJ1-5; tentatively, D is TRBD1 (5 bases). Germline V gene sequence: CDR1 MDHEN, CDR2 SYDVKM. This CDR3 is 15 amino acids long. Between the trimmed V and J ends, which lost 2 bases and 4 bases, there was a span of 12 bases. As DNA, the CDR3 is TGTGCCAGCAGTTTACCTGACAGCCCAAATCAGCCCCAGCATTTT. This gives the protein CASSLPDSPNQPQHF.

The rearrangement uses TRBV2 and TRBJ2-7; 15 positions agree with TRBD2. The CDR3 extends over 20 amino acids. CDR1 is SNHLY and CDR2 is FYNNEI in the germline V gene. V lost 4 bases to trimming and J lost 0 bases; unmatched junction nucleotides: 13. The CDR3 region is CASSGHGLAGGPRSSYEQYF. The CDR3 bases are TGTGCCAGCAGTGGCCACGGACTAGCGGGAGGGCCGAGGAGCTCCTACGAGCAGTACTTC.

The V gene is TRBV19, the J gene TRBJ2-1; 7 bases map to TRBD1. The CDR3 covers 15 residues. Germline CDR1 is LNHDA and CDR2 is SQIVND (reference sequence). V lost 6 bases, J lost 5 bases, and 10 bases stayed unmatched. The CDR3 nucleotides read TGTGCCAGTAGCCCTGGACTGGACAGGAACAATGAGCAGTTCTTC. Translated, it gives CASSPGLDRNNEQFF.

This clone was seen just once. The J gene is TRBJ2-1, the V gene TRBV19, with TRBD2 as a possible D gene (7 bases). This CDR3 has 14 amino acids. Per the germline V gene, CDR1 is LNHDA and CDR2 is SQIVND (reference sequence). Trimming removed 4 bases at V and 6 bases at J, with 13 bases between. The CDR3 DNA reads TGTGCCAGTAGTAAGTGGGGGGGCCTCAATGAGCAGTTCTTC. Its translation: CASSKWGGLNEQFF.

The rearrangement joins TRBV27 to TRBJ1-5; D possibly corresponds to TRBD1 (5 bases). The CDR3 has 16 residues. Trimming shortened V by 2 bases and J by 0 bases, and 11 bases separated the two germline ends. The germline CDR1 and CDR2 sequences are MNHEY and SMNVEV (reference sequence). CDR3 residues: CASSLGGGYSNQPQHF. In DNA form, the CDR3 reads TGTGCCAGCAGTTTAGGGGGGGGGTATAGCAATCAGCCCCAGCATTTT.

The CDR3 DNA follows: TGTGCCAGCAGCTCAACGGGACAGGGGAACTATGGCTACACCTTC. Translated: CASSSTGQGNYGYTF. V gene TRBV11-2 combines with J gene TRBJ1-2; 10 bases are shared with TRBD1. V shed 4 bases, J shed 2 bases, and the junction held 4 bases outside the gene matches. Germline CDR1 and CDR2: SGHAT and FQNNGV. The CDR3 is 15 residues long.

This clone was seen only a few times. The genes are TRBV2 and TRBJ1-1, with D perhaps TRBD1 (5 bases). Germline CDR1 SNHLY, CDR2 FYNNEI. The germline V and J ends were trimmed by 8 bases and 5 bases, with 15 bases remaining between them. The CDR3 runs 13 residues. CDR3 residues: CASCATERTEAFF. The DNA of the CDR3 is TGTGCCAGCTGCGCGACAGAAAGAACTGAAGCTTTCTTT.

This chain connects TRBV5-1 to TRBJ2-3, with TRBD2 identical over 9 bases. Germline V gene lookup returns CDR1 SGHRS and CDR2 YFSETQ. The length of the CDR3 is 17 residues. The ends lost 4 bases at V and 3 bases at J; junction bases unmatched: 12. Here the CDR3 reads CASSDGRGTSSTDTQYF. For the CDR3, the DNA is TGCGCCAGCAGCGACGGACGAGGGACTAGCTCAACAGATACGCAGTATTTT.